Shown below are 22 T cell receptor beta chains from a single sample sequenced in a study of post-analysis software for immune sequencing data (dated by TCRdb to 2015 to 2017). For these TCRs, the target antigens are not known. General study outcomes and caveats: A handful of TRBV segments, including TRBV5-6, TRBV5-1 and TRBV20-1, were significantly more frequent in patients than controls.

Receptors were amplified or captured by PCR. Sequencing instrument: Illumina HiSeq 2500. Unique molecular identifiers were incorporated into TCR beta cDNA libraries to reduce PCR and sequencing biases. In TCRdb, the public reads were trimmed at Q25 with fastp and aligned with MiXCR, with productive beta chains retained. Every CDR3 protein is listed once, alongside the most common genes and DNA of its rows. Present in this sample are about 200,000 distinct CDR3 sequences, 29% of which were seen just once. The ten top clones hold around 3.2% of the sample. Sequencing was done on a sample of blood. Source of these receptors: a girl aged 2 to 17 with multiple sclerosis.

This clonotype has a handful of counts. The chain employs TRBV7-2 and TRBJ1-1, with D unresolved. Germline-derived CDR1 and CDR2 are SGHTA and FQGNSA. V was cut by 4 bases and J by 1 base, with 13 bases left in between. This CDR3 has 15 residues. DNA of the CDR3: TGTGCCAGCAGCTCATGGAATTCTTCGAACACTGAAGCTTTCTTT. This sequence encodes CASSSWNSSNTEAFF. Full variable domain (missing parts from reference TRBV7-2 and TRBJ1-1): GAGVSQSPSNKVTEKGKDVELRCDPISGHTALYWYRQSLGQGLEFLIYFQGNSAPDKSGLPSDRFSAERTGGSVSTLTIQRTQQEDSAVYLCASSSWNSSNTEAFFGQGTRLTVV.

This chain uses TRBV20-1 with TRBJ1-5; TRBD1 is a possible D gene (5 bases). V lost 0 bases and J lost 3, with 12 bases in between. The CDR3 loop spans 15 amino acids. Germline values: CDR1 DFQATT, CDR2 SNEGSKA (reference sequence). CDR3 coding DNA: TGCAGTGCTAGAGATTGGGGACGGATCAATCAGCCCCAGCATTTT. It codes for CSARDWGRINQPQHF.

This clonotype occurred a few times. The chain joins TRBV24-1 to TRBJ2-3; TRBD2 matches at 15 bases. This CDR3 is built from 15 residues. V was pared by 3 bases and J by 9 bases, with 3 bases of the junction left unmatched. Germline CDR1 is KGHDR and CDR2 is SFDVKD. In DNA form, the CDR3 reads TGTGCCACCAGTGATCCCGGGACTAGCGGGGGGACGCAGTATTTT. Protein: CATSDPGTSGGTQYF.

In this sample, this clonotype turned up many times. This chain uses TRBV25-1 with TRBJ2-3; possible D gene TRBD1, 6 bases. This CDR3 region has 15 residues. Germline-derived CDR1 and CDR2 are MGHDK and SYGVNS. Trimming cost V 1 base and J 11 bases, with 19 bases left between them. CDR3 residues: CASSESHRWQGMQYF. The CDR3, as DNA: TGTGCCAGCAGTGAATCTCACCGGTGGCAGGGGATGCAGTATTTT. The entire variable domain, with the rest obtained from reference TRBV25-1 and TRBJ2-3, is as follows: EADIYQTPRYLVIGTGKKITLECSQTMGHDKMYWYQQDPGMELHLIHYSYGVNSTEKGDLSSESTVSRIRTEHFPLTLESARPSHTSQYLCASSESHRWQGMQYFGPGTRLTVL.

Remarks on this clonotype: Given a much more abundant clone one base away, this may be a read error. V gene TRBV5-6 combines with J gene TRBJ2-5, with 10 bases fitting TRBD1. CDR3 length equals 15 residues. Germline CDR1 is SGHDT and CDR2 is YYEEEE. The ends lost 4 bases at V and 5 bases at J; junction bases unmatched: 8. The CDR3: CASSPDRGLCETQYF. CDR3 nucleotide sequence: TGTGCCAGCAGCCCAGACAGGGGGCTGTGCGAGACCCAGTACTTC.

This clonotype was recorded at least ten times. The J gene is TRBJ2-7, the V gene TRBV5-1; 8 nucleotides match TRBD2. The CDR3 loop spans 15 amino acids. CDR1 SGHRS and CDR2 YFSETQ come from the germline V gene. V trimming: 4 bases; J trimming: 6 bases; junction bases outside the gene matches: 12. The DNA for the CDR3 is TGCGCCAGCAGCCCCCCGGGTGGAGCGGGGGTCGAGCAGTACTTC. It translates to CASSPPGGAGVEQYF. Using reference TRBV5-1 and TRBJ2-7 for the parts outside the CDR3, the full variable domain is KAGVTQTPRYLIKTRGQQVTLSCSPISGHRSVSWYQQTPGQGLQFLFEYFSETQRNKGNFPGRFSGRQFSNSRSEMNVSTLELGDSALYLCASSPPGGAGVEQYFGPGTRLTVT.

The table lists this clonotype with a count of one. The rearrangement links TRBV20-1 to TRBJ2-1; D may be TRBD1 or TRBD2 (5 bases each). V was shortened by 5 bases and J by 4 bases, with 15 bases between the two germline ends. Germline V gives CDR1 DFQATT, CDR2 SNEGSKA (reference sequence). There are 14 residues in the CDR3. The CDR3 DNA sequence: TGCAGTGCTGGTCCTGGGGGTTCTTACAATGAGCAGTTCTTC. Residues: CSAGPGGSYNEQFF.

This clonotype appeared many times. The CDR3 loop reads CASSYVAGGSYEQYF. The CDR3 DNA follows: TGTGCCAGCAGTTACGTAGCGGGAGGGTCCTACGAGCAGTACTTC. J is TRBJ2-7 and V is TRBV6-5; 11 positions match TRBD2. Trimming at V came to 2 bases and at J to 1 base, leaving 1 base not matched to a gene. The CDR3 totals 15 residues. Germline CDR1 reads MNHEY; CDR2 reads SVGAGI.

In this sample, this clonotype turned up many times. The V call is TRBV20-1, the J call TRBJ2-4; no clear D gene. Germline V lookup: CDR1 DFQATT, CDR2 SNEGSKA (reference sequence). The CDR3 loop spans 13 amino acids. Trimming shortened V by 5 bases and J by 1 base, and 9 bases separated the two germline ends. The CDR3 DNA follows: TGCAGTGCTGCAGGTCCGGCCAAAAACATTCAGTACTTC. Its protein is CSAAGPAKNIQYF.

This clonotype was observed a few times. V and J are TRBV7-9 and TRBJ1-5, with a tentative D call TRBD1 (5 bases). The ends were cut back, 5 bases at V and 7 bases at J, with 15 bases in the middle. Germline assignment: CDR1 SEHNR and CDR2 FQNEAQ (reference sequence). CDR3 length: 14 residues. The CDR3 is CASSGTGRVQPQHF. DNA of the CDR3: TGTGCCAGCAGCGGTACAGGAAGGGTACAGCCCCAGCATTTT.

This clonotype turned up a few times. Given a much more abundant clone one base away, this may be a read error. The V call is TRBV10-3, the J call TRBJ2-3; D uncertain. This CDR3 region has 11 residues. Trimming left V 4 bases short and J 5 bases short, with 4 bases between. Germline V gives CDR1 ENHRY, CDR2 SYGVKD. The CDR3 nucleotides are TGTGCCATCAGTGTGAGAGATACGCAGTATTTT. Protein product: CAISVRDTQYF.

Remarks on this clonotype: Germline is not matched at one junction end, which may reflect a read error. CDR3 nucleotides: TGTACCAGCAGTTCCCAGGGTTACGAGCAGTACTTC. Translation gives CTSSSQGYEQYF. The chain links TRBV6-2 or TRBV6-3 to TRBJ2-5, with D tentatively TRBD1 (5 bases). Gene TRBJ2-7 matches the end of the DNA better, so the J call may be wrong. The length of the CDR3 is 12 residues. Germline V gene data show CDR1 as MNHEY and CDR2 as SVGEGT.

The chain is built from TRBV29-1 and TRBJ2-2; 8 bases are a match to TRBD2. CDR1 and CDR2 from the germline V gene are SQVTM and ANQGSEA. V trimming: 7 bases; J trimming: 0 bases; junction bases outside the gene matches: 4. The CDR3 extends over 14 amino acids. The CDR3 loop is CSAAGGPNTGELFF. As DNA, the CDR3 is TGCAGCGCTGCGGGGGGCCCGAACACCGGGGAGCTGTTTTTT.

This clonotype came up a few times. The rearrangement links TRBV3-1 to TRBJ1-1, with D perhaps TRBD1 (6 bases). Germline CDR1 and CDR2: LGHDT and YNNKEL (reference sequence). CDR3 length: 14 amino acids. Trimming pared 1 base from V and 6 bases from J, leaving 12 bases between. CDR3 residues: CASSQVQGMAEAFF. The CDR3, as DNA: TGTGCCAGCAGCCAAGTGCAGGGGATGGCTGAAGCTTTCTTT.

CDR3 DNA sequence: TGTGCCAGTCGCATGACGGCGGGAGGTTCGCATACGCAGTATTTT. Encoded protein: CASRMTAGGSHTQYF. This chain connects TRBV19 to TRBJ2-3; the match to TRBD2 covers 8 bases. The CDR3 runs 15 residues. V was clipped by 8 bases and J by 7 bases; unmatched bases: 14. Germline V gene sequence: CDR1 LNHDA, CDR2 SQIVND (reference sequence). Drawing the rest from reference TRBV19 and TRBJ2-3, the complete variable domain is DGGITQSPKYLFRKEGQNVTLSCEQNLNHDAMYWYRQDPGQGLRLIYYSQIVNDFQKGDIAEGYSVSREKKESFPLTVTSAQKNPTAFYLCASRMTAGGSHTQYFGPGTRLTVL.

This clonotype was counted ten times or more. V and J are TRBV7-3 and TRBJ1-6; no firm D call. The germline CDR1 and CDR2 sequences are SGHTA and FQGTGA. The CDR3 runs 9 residues. The CDR3 DNA follows: TGTGCGCGCGTTCCACCCCTCCACTTT. This translates into CARVPPLHF.

With regard to this clonotype: This may stem from a read error, because a much larger clone lies one nucleotide away. The V gene is TRBV20-1, the J gene TRBJ2-1, with 7 positions matching TRBD2. CDR3 length: 16 residues. Per germline, CDR1 DFQATT and CDR2 SNEGSKA (reference sequence). Trimming at V came to 3 bases and at J to 6 bases, leaving 14 bases not matched to a gene. The CDR3 spells CSASDPTSAAGNEQFF. CDR3 sequence (DNA): TGCAGTGCTAGCGATCCTACTAGCGCGGCTGGCAATGAGCAGTTCTTC.

The rearrangement links TRBV28 to TRBJ2-1; tentative D call: TRBD2 (7 bases). From germline, CDR1 is MDHEN and CDR2 SYDVKM. The CDR3 has 13 amino acids. The germline V and J ends were trimmed by 8 bases and 3 bases, with 11 bases remaining between them. CDR3 loop: CASWEGGYNEQFF. Here the CDR3 DNA reads TGTGCCAGCTGGGAGGGGGGCTACAATGAGCAGTTCTTC.

Details on this clonotype: Germline and junction disagree at one end, which may indicate a read error. The chain joins TRBV18 to TRBJ2-7; TRBD2 matches 7 bases. This CDR3 has 15 amino acids. From germline, CDR1 is KGHSH and CDR2 LQKENI. The CDR3 bases are TGTGCCAGCTCACCGAGGGGAGGGAGCTCCTGCGAGCAGTACTTC. This gives the protein CASSPRGGSSCEQYF. Using reference TRBV18 and TRBJ2-7 for the parts outside the CDR3, the full variable domain is NAGVMQNPRHLVRRRGQEARLRCSPMKGHSHVYWYRQLPEEGLKFMVYLQKENIIDESGMPKERFSAEFPKEGPSILRIQQVVRGDSAAYFCASSPRGGSSCEQYFGPGTRLTVT.

J is TRBJ1-2 and V is TRBV5-5; TRBD1 is a possible D gene (5 bases). The CDR3 consists of 13 residues. Germline CDR1 and CDR2: SGHKS and YYEKEE (reference sequence). Trimming pared 5 bases from V and 8 bases from J, leaving 16 bases between. The CDR3 loop is CASSVLQGRGYTF. DNA of the CDR3: TGTGCCAGCAGTGTCCTTCAGGGCCGGGGCTACACCTTC. Filled out from reference TRBV5-5 and TRBJ1-2, the complete variable domain reads DAGVTQSPTHLIKTRGQQVTLRCSPISGHKSVSWYQQVLGQGPQFIFQYYEKEERGRGNFPDRFSARQFPNYSSELNVNALLLGDSALYLCASSVLQGRGYTFGSGTRLTVV.

Many counts were recorded for this clonotype. The genes are TRBV5-1 and TRBJ2-5, with D unresolved. This CDR3 is 15 amino acids long. Looked up from germline, CDR1 is SGHRS and CDR2 is YFSETQ. V was cut by 1 base and J by 2 bases, with 12 bases left in between. The CDR3 bases are TGCGCCAGCAGCTTGAACCCGCGGATTCAAGAGACCCAGTACTTC. Protein product: CASSLNPRIQETQYF.

V usage is TRBV5-1 and J usage is TRBJ2-6; either TRBD1 or TRBD2 may supply D (5 bases each). From germline, CDR1 is SGHRS and CDR2 YFSETQ. With 3 bases removed from V and 2 bases from J, the gap between germline ends came to 15 bases. This CDR3 is 17 amino acids long. Here the CDR3 reads CASSSAWGSAGANVLTF. CDR3 coding DNA: TGCGCCAGCAGCTCAGCTTGGGGGAGTGCTGGGGCCAACGTCCTGACTTTC.